The entry below gives a single T cell receptor beta chain sequence along with its context. The sample comes from a study of T cell changes during pregnancy in multiple sclerosis. TCRdb's copy holds only in-frame clones and misses some; the assay was immunoSEQ multiplex PCR. The table shows 85,000 to 130,000 clones, with about 89% occurring only once. The ends were cut back, 3 bases at V and 6 bases at J, with 18 bases in the middle. The CDR3 runs to 16 residues. Germline V gene lookup returns CDR1 LNHDA and CDR2 SQIVND (reference sequence). The sequences come from peripheral blood, collected before pregnancy. The rearrangement joins TRBV19 to TRBJ1-5; D ambiguous. This clonotype was sampled from a female donor with multiple sclerosis, enrolled in a pregnancy study. CDR3 protein: CASSIRLSSGGQPQHF. The CDR3 nucleotides read TGTGCCAGTAGTATTAGGTTGAGTTCGGGAGGTCAGCCCCAGCATTTT.